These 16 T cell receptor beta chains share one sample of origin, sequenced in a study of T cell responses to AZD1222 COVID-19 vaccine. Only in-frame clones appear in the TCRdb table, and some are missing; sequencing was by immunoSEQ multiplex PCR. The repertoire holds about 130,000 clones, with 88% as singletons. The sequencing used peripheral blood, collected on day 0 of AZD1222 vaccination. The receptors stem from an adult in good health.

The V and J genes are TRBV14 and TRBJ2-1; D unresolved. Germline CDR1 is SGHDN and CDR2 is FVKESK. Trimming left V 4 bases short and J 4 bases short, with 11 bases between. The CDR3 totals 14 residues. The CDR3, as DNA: TGTGCCAGCAGCCTTCACCCTATTTACAATGAGCAGTTCTTC. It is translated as CASSLHPIYNEQFF.

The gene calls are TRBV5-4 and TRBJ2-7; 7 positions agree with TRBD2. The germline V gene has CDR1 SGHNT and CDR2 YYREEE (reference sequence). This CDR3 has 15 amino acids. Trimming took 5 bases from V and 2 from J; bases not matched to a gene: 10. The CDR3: CASRSGLVGTYEQYF. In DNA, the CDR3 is TGTGCCAGCAGATCTGGACTAGTTGGAACCTACGAGCAGTACTTC.

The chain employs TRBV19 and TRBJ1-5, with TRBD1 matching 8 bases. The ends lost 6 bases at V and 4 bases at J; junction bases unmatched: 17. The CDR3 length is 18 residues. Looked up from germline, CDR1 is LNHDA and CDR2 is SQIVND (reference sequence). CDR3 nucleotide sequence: TGTGCCAGTAGACCGACAGGGGACGGTGTTGTTAGTAATCAGCCCCAGCATTTT. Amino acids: CASRPTGDGVVSNQPQHF.

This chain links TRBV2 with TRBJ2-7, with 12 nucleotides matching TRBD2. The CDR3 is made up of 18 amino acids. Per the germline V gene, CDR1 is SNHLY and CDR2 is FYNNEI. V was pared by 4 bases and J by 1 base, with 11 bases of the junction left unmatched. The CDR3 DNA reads TGTGCCAGCAGTGTGGGACTAGCGGGCCCCAGAAGGTCCTACGAGCAGTACTTC. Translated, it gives CASSVGLAGPRRSYEQYF.

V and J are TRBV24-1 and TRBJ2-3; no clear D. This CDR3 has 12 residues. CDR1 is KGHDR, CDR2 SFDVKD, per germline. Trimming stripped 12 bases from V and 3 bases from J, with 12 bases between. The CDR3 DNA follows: TGTGCCCCACCACAAGCGACAGATACGCAGTATTTT. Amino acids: CAPPQATDTQYF.

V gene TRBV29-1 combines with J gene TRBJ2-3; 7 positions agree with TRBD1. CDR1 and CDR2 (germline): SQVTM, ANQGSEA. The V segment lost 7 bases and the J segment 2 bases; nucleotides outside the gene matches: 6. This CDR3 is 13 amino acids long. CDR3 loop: CSGGQLNTDTQYF. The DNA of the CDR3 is TGCAGCGGGGGACAGTTGAACACAGATACGCAGTATTTT.

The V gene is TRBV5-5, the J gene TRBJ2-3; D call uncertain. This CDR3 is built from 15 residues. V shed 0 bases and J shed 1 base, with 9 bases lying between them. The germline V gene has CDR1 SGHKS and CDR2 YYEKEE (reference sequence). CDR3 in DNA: TGTGCCAGCAGCTTGGTGGGGTCGCGCACAGATACGCAGTATTTT. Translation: CASSLVGSRTDTQYF.

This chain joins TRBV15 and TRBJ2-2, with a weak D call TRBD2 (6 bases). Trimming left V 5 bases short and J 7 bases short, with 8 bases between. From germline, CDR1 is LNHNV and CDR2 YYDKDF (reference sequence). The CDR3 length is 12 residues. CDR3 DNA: TGTGCCACCAGCCCGGGAGACGGGGAGCTGTTTTTT. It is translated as CATSPGDGELFF.

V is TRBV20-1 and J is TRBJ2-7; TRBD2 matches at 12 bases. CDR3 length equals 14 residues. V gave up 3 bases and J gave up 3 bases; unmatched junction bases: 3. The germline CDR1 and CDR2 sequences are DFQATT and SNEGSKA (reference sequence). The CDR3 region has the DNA TGCAGTGCTAGTCTGGGACTAGCGGGCTACGAGCAGTACTTC. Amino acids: CSASLGLAGYEQYF.

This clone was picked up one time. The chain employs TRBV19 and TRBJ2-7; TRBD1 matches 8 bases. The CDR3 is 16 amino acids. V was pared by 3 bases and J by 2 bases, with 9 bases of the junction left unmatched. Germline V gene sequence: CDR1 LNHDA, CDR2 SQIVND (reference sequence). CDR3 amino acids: CASSIRNRGIPYEQYF. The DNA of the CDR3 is TGTGCCAGTAGTATCCGGAACAGGGGGATTCCCTACGAGCAGTACTTC. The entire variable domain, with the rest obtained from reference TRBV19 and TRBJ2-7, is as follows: DGGITQSPKYLFRKEGQNVTLSCEQNLNHDAMYWYRQDPGQGLRLIYYSQIVNDFQKGDIAEGYSVSREKKESFPLTVTSAQKNPTAFYLCASSIRNRGIPYEQYFGPGTRLTVT.

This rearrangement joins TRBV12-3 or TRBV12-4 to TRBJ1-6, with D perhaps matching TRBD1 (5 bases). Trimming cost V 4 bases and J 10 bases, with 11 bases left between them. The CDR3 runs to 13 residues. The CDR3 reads CASSWQWGSPLHF. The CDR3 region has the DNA TGTGCCAGCAGTTGGCAGTGGGGCTCACCCCTCCACTTT.

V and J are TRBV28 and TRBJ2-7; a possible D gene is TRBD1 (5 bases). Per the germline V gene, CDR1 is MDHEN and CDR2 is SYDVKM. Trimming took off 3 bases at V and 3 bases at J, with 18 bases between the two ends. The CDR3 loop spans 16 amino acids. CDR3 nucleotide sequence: TGTGCCAGCAGTTTTGAGCCAGGGTTGGCACTCTACGAGCAGTACTTC. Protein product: CASSFEPGLALYEQYF.

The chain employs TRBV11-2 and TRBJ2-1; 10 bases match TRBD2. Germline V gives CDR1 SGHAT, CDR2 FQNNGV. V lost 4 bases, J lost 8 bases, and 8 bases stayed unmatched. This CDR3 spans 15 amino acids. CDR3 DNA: TGTGCCAGCAGCTCATCTAGCGGGAGATGGGATGAGCAGTTCTTC. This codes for CASSSSSGRWDEQFF.

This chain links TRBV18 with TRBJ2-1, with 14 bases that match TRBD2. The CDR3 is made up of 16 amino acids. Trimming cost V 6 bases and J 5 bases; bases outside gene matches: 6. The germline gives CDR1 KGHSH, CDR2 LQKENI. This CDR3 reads CASSPGLAGDHNEQFF. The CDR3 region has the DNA TGTGCCAGCTCCCCGGGACTAGCGGGAGACCACAATGAGCAGTTCTTC.

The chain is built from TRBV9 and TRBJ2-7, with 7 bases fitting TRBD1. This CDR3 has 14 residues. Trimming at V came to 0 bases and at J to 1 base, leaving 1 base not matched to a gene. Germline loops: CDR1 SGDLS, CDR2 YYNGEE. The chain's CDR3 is CASSVVGQSYEQYF. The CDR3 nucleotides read TGTGCCAGCAGCGTAGTGGGACAGTCCTACGAGCAGTACTTC.

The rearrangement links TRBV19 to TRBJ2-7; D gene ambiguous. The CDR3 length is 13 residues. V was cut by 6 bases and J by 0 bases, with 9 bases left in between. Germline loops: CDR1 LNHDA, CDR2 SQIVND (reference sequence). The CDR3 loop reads CASRDGSSYEQYF. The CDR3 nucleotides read TGTGCCAGTAGAGACGGTAGCTCCTACGAGCAGTACTTC.